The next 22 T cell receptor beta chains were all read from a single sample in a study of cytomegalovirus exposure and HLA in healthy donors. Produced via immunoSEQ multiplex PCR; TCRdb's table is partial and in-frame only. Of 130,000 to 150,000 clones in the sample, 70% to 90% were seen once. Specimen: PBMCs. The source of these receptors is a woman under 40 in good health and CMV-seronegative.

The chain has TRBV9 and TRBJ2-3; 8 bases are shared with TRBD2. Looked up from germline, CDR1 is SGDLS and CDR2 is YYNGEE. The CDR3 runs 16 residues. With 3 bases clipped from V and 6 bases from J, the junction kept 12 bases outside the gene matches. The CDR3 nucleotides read TGTGCCAGCAGCGCCCGGGCGGCGGGGGGCCGGGATACGCAGTATTTT. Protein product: CASSARAAGGRDTQYF.

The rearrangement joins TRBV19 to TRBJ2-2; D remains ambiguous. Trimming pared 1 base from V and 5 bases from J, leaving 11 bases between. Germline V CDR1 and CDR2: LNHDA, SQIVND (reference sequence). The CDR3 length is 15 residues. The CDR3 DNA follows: TGTGCCAGTAGTATAGTTCGAGATGAGACCGGGGAGCTGTTTTTT. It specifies CASSIVRDETGELFF.

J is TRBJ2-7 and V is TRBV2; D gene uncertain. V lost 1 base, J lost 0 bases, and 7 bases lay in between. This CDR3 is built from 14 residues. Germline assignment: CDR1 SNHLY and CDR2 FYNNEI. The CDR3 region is CASSEGQSSYEQYF. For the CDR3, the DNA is TGTGCCAGCAGTGAAGGACAAAGCTCCTACGAGCAGTACTTC. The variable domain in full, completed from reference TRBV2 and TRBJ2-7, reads EPEVTQTPSHQVTQMGQEVILRCVPISNHLYFYWYRQILGQKVEFLVSFYNNEISEKSEIFDDQFSVERPDGSNFTLKIRSTKLEDSAMYFCASSEGQSSYEQYFGPGTRLTVT.

In DNA, the CDR3 is TGTGCCAGCAGTCGGAGCGGGGGATATAATTCACCCCTCCACTTT. Protein sequence: CASSRSGGYNSPLHF. The rearrangement uses TRBV28 and TRBJ1-6, with D tentatively TRBD1 (5 bases). Germline V gene lookup returns CDR1 MDHEN and CDR2 SYDVKM. The CDR3 sequence is 15 residues long. V was pared by 5 bases and J by 4 bases, with 12 bases between.

DNA for the CDR3: TGTGCCTGGAGTTCAGGGGGACCTGGGGAAAAACTGTTTTTT. Its translation: CAWSSGGPGEKLFF. This sequence joins TRBV30 and TRBJ1-4; 7 bases line up with TRBD1. Germline assignment: CDR1 GTSNPN and CDR2 SVGIG (reference sequence). V lost 2 bases to trimming and J lost 8 bases; unmatched junction nucleotides: 8. The CDR3 consists of 14 residues.

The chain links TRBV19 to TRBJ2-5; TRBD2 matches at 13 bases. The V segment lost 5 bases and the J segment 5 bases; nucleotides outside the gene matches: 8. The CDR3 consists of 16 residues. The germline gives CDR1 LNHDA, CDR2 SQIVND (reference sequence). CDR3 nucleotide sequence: TGTGCCAGTAGTTTACTAGCGGGGGGGGCCTACGAGACCCAGTACTTC. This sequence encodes CASSLLAGGAYETQYF. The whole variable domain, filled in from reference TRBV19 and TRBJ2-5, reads DGGITQSPKYLFRKEGQNVTLSCEQNLNHDAMYWYRQDPGQGLRLIYYSQIVNDFQKGDIAEGYSVSREKKESFPLTVTSAQKNPTAFYLCASSLLAGGAYETQYFGPGTRLLVL.

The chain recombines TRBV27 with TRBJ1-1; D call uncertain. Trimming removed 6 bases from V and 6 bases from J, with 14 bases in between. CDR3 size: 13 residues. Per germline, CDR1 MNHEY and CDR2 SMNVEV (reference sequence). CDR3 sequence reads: CASRSMGVSEAFF. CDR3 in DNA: TGTGCCAGCAGATCTATGGGAGTGTCTGAAGCTTTCTTT.

The DNA of the CDR3 is TGTGCCAGCAGCTTCACAGGGCGGATCAGGGAGCTGTTTTTT. Translation gives CASSFTGRIRELFF. The chain links TRBV7-2 to TRBJ2-2, with D perhaps TRBD1 (6 bases). With 3 bases removed from V and 9 bases from J, the gap between germline ends came to 14 bases. This CDR3 comprises 14 residues. The germline CDR1 and CDR2 sequences are SGHTA and FQGNSA.

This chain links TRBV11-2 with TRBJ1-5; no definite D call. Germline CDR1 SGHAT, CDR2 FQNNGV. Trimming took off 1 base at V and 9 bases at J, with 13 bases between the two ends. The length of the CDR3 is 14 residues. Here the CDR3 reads CASSLVAGGRPQHF. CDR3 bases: TGTGCCAGCAGCTTAGTAGCGGGCGGACGGCCCCAGCATTTT. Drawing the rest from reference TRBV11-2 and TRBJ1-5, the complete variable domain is EAGVAQSPRYKIIEKRQSVAFWCNPISGHATLYWYQQILGQGPKLLIQFQNNGVVDDSQLPKDRFSAERLKGVDSTLKIQPAKLEDSAVYLCASSLVAGGRPQHFGDGTRLSIL.

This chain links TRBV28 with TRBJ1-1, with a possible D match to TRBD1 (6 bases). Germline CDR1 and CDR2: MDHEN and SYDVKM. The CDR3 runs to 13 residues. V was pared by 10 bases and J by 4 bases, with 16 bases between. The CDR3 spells CATGLGGRTEAFF. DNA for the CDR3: TGTGCCACGGGACTAGGGGGTCGCACTGAAGCTTTCTTT.

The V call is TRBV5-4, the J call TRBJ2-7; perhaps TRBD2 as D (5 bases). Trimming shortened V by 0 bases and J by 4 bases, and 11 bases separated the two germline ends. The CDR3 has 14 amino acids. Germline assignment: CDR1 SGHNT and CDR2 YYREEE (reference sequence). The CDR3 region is CASSLDGGKYEQYF. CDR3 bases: TGTGCCAGCAGCTTGGACGGAGGAAAATACGAGCAGTACTTC.

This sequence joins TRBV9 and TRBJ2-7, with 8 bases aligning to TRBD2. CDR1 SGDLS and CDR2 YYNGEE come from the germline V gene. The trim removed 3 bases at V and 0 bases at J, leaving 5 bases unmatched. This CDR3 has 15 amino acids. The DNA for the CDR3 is TGTGCCAGCAGCGAGGGGGGACTAGGCTCCTACGAGCAGTACTTC. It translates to CASSEGGLGSYEQYF.

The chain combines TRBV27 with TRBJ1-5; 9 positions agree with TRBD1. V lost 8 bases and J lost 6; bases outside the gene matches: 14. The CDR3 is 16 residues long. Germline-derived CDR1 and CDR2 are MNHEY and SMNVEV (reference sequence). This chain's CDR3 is CASRPMDRGTGQPQHF. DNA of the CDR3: TGTGCCAGCCGACCCATGGACAGGGGAACGGGTCAGCCCCAGCATTTT.

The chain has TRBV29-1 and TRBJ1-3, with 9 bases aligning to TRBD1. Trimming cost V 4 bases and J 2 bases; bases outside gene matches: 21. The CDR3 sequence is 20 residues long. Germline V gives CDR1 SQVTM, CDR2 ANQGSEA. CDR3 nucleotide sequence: TGCAGCGTTGGCCCCACAACAGGGGGCGAAGAGAGGTTTACTGGAAACACCATATATTTT. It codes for CSVGPTTGGEERFTGNTIYF.

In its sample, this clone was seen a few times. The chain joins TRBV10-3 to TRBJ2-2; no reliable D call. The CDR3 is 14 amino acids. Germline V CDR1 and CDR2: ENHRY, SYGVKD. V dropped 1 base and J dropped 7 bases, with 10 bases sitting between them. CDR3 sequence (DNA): TGTGCCATCAGTGAGTTCTCAGACTTCGGGGAGCTGTTTTTT. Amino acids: CAISEFSDFGELFF.

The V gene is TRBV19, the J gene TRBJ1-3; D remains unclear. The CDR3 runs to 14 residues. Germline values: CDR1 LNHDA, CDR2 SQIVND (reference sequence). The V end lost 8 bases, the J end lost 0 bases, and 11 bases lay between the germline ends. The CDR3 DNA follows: TGTGCCAGTCAAAGGAGTCACTCTGGAAACACCATATATTTT. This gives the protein CASQRSHSGNTIYF.

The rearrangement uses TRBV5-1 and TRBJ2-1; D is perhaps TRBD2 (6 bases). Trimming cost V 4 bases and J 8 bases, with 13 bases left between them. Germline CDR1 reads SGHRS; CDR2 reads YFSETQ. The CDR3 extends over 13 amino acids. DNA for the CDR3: TGCGCCAGCAGCCCCGGGGGAAGATATGAGCAGTTCTTC. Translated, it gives CASSPGGRYEQFF.

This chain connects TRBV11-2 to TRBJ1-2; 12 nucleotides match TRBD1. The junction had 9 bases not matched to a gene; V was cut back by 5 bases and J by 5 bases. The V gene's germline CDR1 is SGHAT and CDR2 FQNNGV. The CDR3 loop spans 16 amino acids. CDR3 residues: CASSPPGTGGIYGYTF. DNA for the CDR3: TGTGCCAGCAGCCCCCCCGGGACAGGGGGCATTTATGGCTACACCTTC. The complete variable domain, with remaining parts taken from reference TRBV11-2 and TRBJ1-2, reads EAGVAQSPRYKIIEKRQSVAFWCNPISGHATLYWYQQILGQGPKLLIQFQNNGVVDDSQLPKDRFSAERLKGVDSTLKIQPAKLEDSAVYLCASSPPGTGGIYGYTFGSGTRLTVV.

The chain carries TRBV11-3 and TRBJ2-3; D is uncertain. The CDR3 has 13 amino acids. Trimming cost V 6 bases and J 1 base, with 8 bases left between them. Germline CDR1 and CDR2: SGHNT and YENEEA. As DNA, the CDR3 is TGTGCCAGCAGTTCCCCGGGCACAGATACGCAGTATTTT. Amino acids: CASSSPGTDTQYF.

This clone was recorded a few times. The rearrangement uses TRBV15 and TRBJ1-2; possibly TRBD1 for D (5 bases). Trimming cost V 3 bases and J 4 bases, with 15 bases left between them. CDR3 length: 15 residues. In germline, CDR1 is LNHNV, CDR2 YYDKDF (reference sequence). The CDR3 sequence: CATSRSGRAAYGYTF. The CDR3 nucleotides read TGTGCCACCAGCAGGTCGGGCAGGGCCGCCTATGGCTACACCTTC.

The CDR3 coding sequence is TGTGCCAGCAGTTTACTAGCGGGGGGGAACACCGGGGAGCTGTTTTTT. Translation: CASSLLAGGNTGELFF. The rearrangement uses TRBV5-4 and TRBJ2-2; 12 bases align to TRBD2. The ends lost 5 bases at V and 1 base at J; junction bases unmatched: 3. The CDR3 loop spans 16 amino acids. Germline lookup yields CDR1 SGHNT and CDR2 YYREEE (reference sequence). The full variable domain, in which reference TRBV5-4 and TRBJ2-2 provide the parts outside the CDR3, is ETGVTQSPTHLIKTRGQQVTLRCSSQSGHNTVSWYQQALGQGPQFIFQYYREEENGRGNFPPRFSGLQFPNYSSELNVNALELDDSALYLCASSLLAGGNTGELFFGEGSRLTVL.

CDR3 sequence (DNA): TGCGCCAGCAGCCAGGACAGGGTTACAGATACGCAGTATTTT. It translates to CASSQDRVTDTQYF. V gene TRBV5-1 combines with J gene TRBJ2-3, with 8 bases identical to TRBD1. The CDR3 spans 14 residues. The V gene's germline CDR1 is SGHRS and CDR2 YFSETQ. J lost 3 bases, V lost 4 bases, and 4 bases had no gene match.